Shown below are 27 T cell receptor beta chains from a single sample sequenced in a study of blood T cell repertoires in COVID-19. This table comes from immunoSEQ multiplex PCR, and its TCRdb copy is limited to in-frame clones, with some not included. The data contain about 100,000 clones, more than 65% of them singletons. Sequences were obtained from peripheral blood. The receptor set was obtained from a woman in her 70s with acute or convalescent COVID-19.

The chain links TRBV6-5 to TRBJ1-4; 7 bases are a match to TRBD1. The CDR3 extends over 14 amino acids. The trim removed 6 bases at V and 8 bases at J, leaving 9 bases unmatched. Germline V gene lookup returns CDR1 MNHEY and CDR2 SVGAGI. CDR3 nucleotides: TGTGCCAGCAGAGCAACAGGGGACGCCGAAAAACTGTTTTTT. Its translation: CASRATGDAEKLFF.

The V and J genes are TRBV9 and TRBJ2-1; perhaps TRBD1 as D (6 bases). The ends were cut back, 0 bases at V and 2 bases at J, with 12 bases in the middle. Per germline, CDR1 SGDLS and CDR2 YYNGEE. The CDR3 length is 16 residues. The CDR3 DNA follows: TGTGCCAGCAGCGTAGGGGGGCATGAGACCTACAATGAGCAGTTCTTC. Amino acid sequence: CASSVGGHETYNEQFF.

V usage is TRBV5-4 and J usage is TRBJ2-5; tentative D call: TRBD1 (6 bases). Trimming removed 0 bases from V and 1 base from J, with 13 bases in between. Per the germline V gene, CDR1 is SGHNT and CDR2 is YYREEE (reference sequence). The CDR3 has 16 residues. CDR3 coding DNA: TGTGCCAGCAGCTTGGGTCATCAGGGGTCCCAAGAGACCCAGTACTTC. This translates into CASSLGHQGSQETQYF.

This sequence joins TRBV4-1 and TRBJ2-7, with 9 bases identical to TRBD1. Germline V gene sequence: CDR1 MGHRA, CDR2 YSYEKL. V shed 0 bases, J shed 2 bases, and the junction held 5 bases outside the gene matches. The CDR3 consists of 16 residues. CDR3 DNA sequence: TGCGCCAGCAGCCAAGAAGGGGGACAGGGAACCTACGAGCAGTACTTC. It encodes CASSQEGGQGTYEQYF.

A remark on this clone: This sample also contains other DNA sequences that code for the same CDR3. This chain links TRBV9 with TRBJ2-1; 8 bases line up with TRBD1. Germline loops: CDR1 SGDLS, CDR2 YYNGEE. Losses at the gene ends were 2 bases for V and 2 bases for J; bases not matched to a gene: 3. This CDR3 spans 15 amino acids. CDR3 sequence: CASSVQGAAYNEQFF. In DNA form, the CDR3 reads TGTGCCAGCAGCGTGCAGGGGGCGGCCTACAATGAGCAGTTCTTC. Filled out from reference TRBV9 and TRBJ2-1, the complete variable domain reads DSGVTQTPKHLITATGQRVTLRCSPRSGDLSVYWYQQSLDQGLQFLIQYYNGEERAKGNILERFSAQQFPDLHSELNLSSLELGDSALYFCASSVQGAAYNEQFFGPGTRLTVL.

V and J are TRBV5-1 and TRBJ2-6, with TRBD2 identical over 8 bases. Losses at the gene ends were 4 bases for V and 2 bases for J; bases not matched to a gene: 8. Germline V gene sequence: CDR1 SGHRS, CDR2 YFSETQ. This CDR3 is built from 17 residues. In DNA, the CDR3 is TGCGCCAGCAGCCTCCGGGTAGCGGGGACTGGGGCCAACGTCCTGACTTTC. Encoded protein: CASSLRVAGTGANVLTF.

The chain combines TRBV18 with TRBJ1-5, with TRBD1 as a possible D gene (5 bases). This CDR3 contains 15 residues. CDR1 is KGHSH and CDR2 is LQKENI in the germline V gene. Trimming took 2 bases from V and 0 from J, leaving 8 bases between them. CDR3 bases: TGTGCCAGCTCACCAGACAGCTATAGCAATCAGCCCCAGCATTTT. This codes for CASSPDSYSNQPQHF.

This rearrangement joins TRBV6-5 to TRBJ1-1, with D perhaps TRBD1 (6 bases). In germline, CDR1 is MNHEY, CDR2 SVGAGI. Trimming shortened V by 7 bases and J by 5 bases, and 17 bases separated the two germline ends. CDR3 size: 14 residues. CDR3 in amino acids: CASNPPQGHTEAFF. The CDR3 DNA reads as TGTGCCAGCAACCCCCCCCAGGGACATACTGAAGCTTTCTTT.

This rearrangement joins TRBV5-6 to TRBJ1-1; 7 bases align to TRBD1. The ends lost 0 bases at V and 6 bases at J; junction bases unmatched: 5. The CDR3 has 14 residues. CDR1 and CDR2 from the germline V gene are SGHDT and YYEEEE. The CDR3 nucleotides read TGTGCCAGCAGCTTGGGTGACAGGGCCTCTGAAGCTTTCTTT. Protein product: CASSLGDRASEAFF.

The J gene is TRBJ1-2, the V gene TRBV25-1, with 8 nucleotides matching TRBD1. Germline CDR1 is MGHDK and CDR2 is SYGVNS. Unmatched junction bases numbered 11, after V lost 5 bases and J lost 6 bases. The CDR3 has 15 residues. Here the CDR3 reads CASSLPGQAFNGYTF. CDR3 nucleotides: TGTGCCAGCAGTCTACCGGGACAGGCTTTTAATGGCTACACCTTC.

The CDR3 DNA sequence: TGTGCCACCAGTTTATCGCAGGGAGGCTACACCTTC. Encoded protein: CATSLSQGGYTF. The chain is built from TRBV24-1 and TRBJ1-2; perhaps TRBD1 as D (5 bases). From germline, CDR1 is KGHDR and CDR2 SFDVKD. V lost 6 bases to trimming and J lost 8 bases, with 12 bases between them. The CDR3 runs 12 residues.

The sample holds a few counts of this clone. The rearrangement joins TRBV7-2 to TRBJ1-5; the D is unclear. V was trimmed by 5 bases and J by 3 bases, leaving 11 bases between them. CDR1 and CDR2 from the germline V gene are SGHTA and FQGNSA. The CDR3 runs 14 residues. CDR3 in amino acids: CASSPSTTNQPQHF. CDR3 in DNA: TGTGCCAGCAGCCCCTCGACTACCAATCAGCCCCAGCATTTT.

The chain recombines TRBV6-5 with TRBJ1-5, with no clear D. Germline lookup yields CDR1 MNHEY and CDR2 SVGAGI. Trimming cost V 6 bases and J 4 bases, with 7 bases left between them. The CDR3 totals 12 residues. CDR3 coding DNA: TGTGCCAGCAGATCAGTTAATCAGCCCCAGCATTTT. It yields the protein CASRSVNQPQHF.

DNA for the CDR3: TGTGCCAGCAGTCTCCTCCGGACAGGGAACACTGAAGCTTTCTTT. This gives the protein CASSLLRTGNTEAFF. V usage is TRBV6-5 and J usage is TRBJ1-1, with 7 bases lining up with TRBD1. The germline CDR1 and CDR2 sequences are MNHEY and SVGAGI. The V and J ends lost 5 bases and 1 base, in that order; junction bases with no gene match: 7. This CDR3 spans 15 amino acids.

V and J are TRBV7-2 and TRBJ1-2; the D gene is possibly TRBD1 (5 bases). Trimming took 3 bases from V and 4 from J, leaving 12 bases between them. The CDR3 consists of 14 residues. The germline V gene has CDR1 SGHTA and CDR2 FQGNSA. In nucleotides, the CDR3 is TGTGCCAGCAGCTTGGGCAGGGTAGGCTATGGCTACACCTTC. Residues: CASSLGRVGYGYTF.

The chain links TRBV9 to TRBJ1-5, with a tentative D call TRBD1 (6 bases). The germline gives CDR1 SGDLS, CDR2 YYNGEE. The CDR3 consists of 15 residues. Trimming removed 3 bases at V and 0 bases at J, with 10 bases between. CDR3 loop: CASSAGTSSNQPQHF. CDR3 nucleotide sequence: TGTGCCAGCAGCGCGGGGACAAGTAGCAATCAGCCCCAGCATTTT.

This clone was recorded once. V is TRBV12-3 or TRBV12-4 and J is TRBJ1-3; unclear D gene. V shed 6 bases and J shed 4 bases, with 7 bases lying between them. CDR3 length equals 12 residues. Here the CDR3 reads CASRSGGNTIYF. CDR3 nucleotide sequence: TGTGCCAGCAGGAGCGGGGGAAACACCATATATTTT.

V is TRBV5-1 and J is TRBJ1-2; perhaps TRBD1 as D (6 bases). Looked up from germline, CDR1 is SGHRS and CDR2 is YFSETQ. CDR3 length equals 15 residues. The ends were cut back, 4 bases at V and 4 bases at J, with 17 bases in the middle. In DNA form, the CDR3 reads TGCGCCAGCAGCCTGGGCAGGGGAAATTTCTATGGCTACACCTTC. It specifies CASSLGRGNFYGYTF.

The gene calls are TRBV30 and TRBJ2-2, with 8 bases fitting TRBD1. The CDR3 covers 16 residues. V lost 0 bases, J lost 5 bases, and 8 bases stayed unmatched. CDR1 and CDR2 from the germline V gene are GTSNPN and SVGIG (reference sequence). In nucleotides, the CDR3 is TGTGCCTGGAGTGTACGAAGGCAGGGGGCGACCGGGGAGCTGTTTTTT. Translating gives CAWSVRRQGATGELFF.

The J gene is TRBJ1-2, the V gene TRBV7-2; D is perhaps TRBD1 (6 bases). V lost 3 bases and J 5 bases, leaving 13 bases between the germline ends. The germline gives CDR1 SGHTA, CDR2 FQGNSA. CDR3 size: 14 residues. CDR3 DNA sequence: TGTGCCAGCAGCTTCGGGGGGGCGTCTTATGGCTACACCTTC. This translates into CASSFGGASYGYTF.

The chain uses TRBV11-2 and TRBJ1-2; 9 bases align to TRBD1. Germline V gene data show CDR1 as SGHAT and CDR2 as FQNNGV. J lost 7 bases, V lost 2 bases, and 5 bases had no gene match. The CDR3 has 14 amino acids. The CDR3 reads CASSLTRQGGGYTF. CDR3 nucleotide sequence: TGTGCCAGCAGCTTAACCCGACAGGGGGGTGGCTACACCTTC.

This clone was seen a handful of times. The V and J genes are TRBV28 and TRBJ1-5; no clear D gene. Germline assignment: CDR1 MDHEN and CDR2 SYDVKM. CDR3 length equals 17 residues. The V end lost 4 bases, the J end lost 1 base, and 17 bases lay between the germline ends. This chain's CDR3 is CASSSAGVGMSNQPQHF. DNA of the CDR3: TGTGCCAGCAGTTCAGCCGGGGTAGGGATGAGCAATCAGCCCCAGCATTTT.

V usage is TRBV6-6 and J usage is TRBJ2-7; TRBD2 matches 14 bases. V gave up 5 bases and J gave up 6 bases; unmatched junction bases: 6. From germline, CDR1 is MNHNY and CDR2 SVGAGI (reference sequence). The CDR3 covers 15 residues. This CDR3 is CASSRGLAGAFEQYV. CDR3 coding DNA: TGTGCCAGCAGTAGGGGACTAGCGGGGGCCTTCGAGCAGTACGTC.

Of note for this clone: This specimen includes other DNA sequences encoding the same CDR3. The genes are TRBV3-1 (or the pseudogene TRBV3-2) and TRBJ2-5; D possibly corresponds to TRBD1 (5 bases). This CDR3 is built from 16 residues. Germline CDR1 is LGHDT and CDR2 is YNNKEL (reference sequence). V was clipped by 1 base and J by 2 bases, with 14 bases between them. CDR3 nucleotide sequence: TGTGCCAGCAGCCAAGGGATAGCAGGGATTCAAGAGACCCAGTACTTC. Protein product: CASSQGIAGIQETQYF.

The chain recombines TRBV19 with TRBJ1-1; 7 bases agree with TRBD1. Trimming cost V 7 bases and J 3 bases; bases outside gene matches: 11. Germline V gene lookup returns CDR1 LNHDA and CDR2 SQIVND (reference sequence). CDR3 length: 15 residues. For the CDR3, the DNA is TGTGCCAGTACCATCGGAAGGGGGCTTGACACTGAAGCTTTCTTT. It yields the protein CASTIGRGLDTEAFF. The variable domain in full, with the rest retrieved from reference TRBV19 and TRBJ1-1, is DGGITQSPKYLFRKEGQNVTLSCEQNLNHDAMYWYRQDPGQGLRLIYYSQIVNDFQKGDIAEGYSVSREKKESFPLTVTSAQKNPTAFYLCASTIGRGLDTEAFFGQGTRLTVV.

The chain couples TRBV28 to TRBJ1-5; TRBD1 matches at 10 bases. The CDR3 has 15 amino acids. With 10 bases clipped from V and 4 bases from J, the junction kept 10 bases outside the gene matches. CDR1 is MDHEN, CDR2 SYDVKM, per germline. In DNA, the CDR3 is TGTGCCACCCTTGGGGGACAGGGGTGGAATCAGCCCCAGCATTTT. Protein: CATLGGQGWNQPQHF. Using reference TRBV28 and TRBJ1-5 for the parts outside the CDR3, the full variable domain is DVKVTQSSRYLVKRTGEKVFLECVQDMDHENMFWYRQDPGLGLRLIYFSYDVKMKEKGDIPEGYSVSREKKERFSLILESASTNQTSMYLCATLGGQGWNQPQHFGDGTRLSIL.

This clone was picked up one time. The rearrangement links TRBV2 to TRBJ2-5; TRBD1 is a possible D gene (5 bases). CDR1 and CDR2 (germline): SNHLY, FYNNEI. V lost 7 bases and J lost 3, with 15 bases in between. The CDR3 consists of 14 residues. The CDR3 loop is CASKGAVQKETQYF. The DNA for the CDR3 is TGTGCCAGCAAAGGGGCAGTTCAAAAAGAGACCCAGTACTTC.